This T cell receptor beta chain is from a study of blood T cell repertoires in COVID-19. Study-wide context: Whether acute or convalescent, the COVID-19 samples came from the United States, Italy and Spain.

Using immunoSEQ multiplex PCR, the repertoire was profiled, and TCRdb retains in-frame clones only, with some absent. The sample records around 200,000 clones, 70% to 90% being singletons. Trimming pared 5 bases from V and 3 bases from J, leaving 14 bases between. The germline gives CDR1 LNHDA, CDR2 SQIVND (reference sequence). The CDR3 totals 14 residues. The chain joins TRBV19 to TRBJ2-7; D may be TRBD2 (6 bases). The sequenced sample consisted of peripheral blood. The clonotype comes from a man in his sixties with acute or convalescent COVID-19. The CDR3 coding sequence is TGTGCCAGTAGTTGGGACTCGGAAAACTACGAGCAGTACTTC. Amino acids: CASSWDSENYEQYF.